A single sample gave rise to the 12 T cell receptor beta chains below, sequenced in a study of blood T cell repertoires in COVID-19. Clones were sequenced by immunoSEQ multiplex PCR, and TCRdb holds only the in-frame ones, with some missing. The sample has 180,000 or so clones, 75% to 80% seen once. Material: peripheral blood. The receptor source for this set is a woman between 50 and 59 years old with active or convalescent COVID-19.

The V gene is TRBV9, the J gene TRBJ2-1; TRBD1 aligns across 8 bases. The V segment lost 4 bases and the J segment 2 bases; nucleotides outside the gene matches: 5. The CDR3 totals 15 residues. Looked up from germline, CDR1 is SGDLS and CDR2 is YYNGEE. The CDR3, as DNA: TGTGCCAGCAGCACAGGGGGGAGCGCCTACAATGAGCAGTTCTTC. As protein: CASSTGGSAYNEQFF.

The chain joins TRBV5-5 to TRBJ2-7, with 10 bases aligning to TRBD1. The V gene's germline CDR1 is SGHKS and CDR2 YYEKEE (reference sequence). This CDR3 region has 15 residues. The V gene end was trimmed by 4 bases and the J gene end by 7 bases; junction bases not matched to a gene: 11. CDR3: CASSVGTGDLGEQYF. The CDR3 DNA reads TGTGCCAGCAGCGTTGGGACAGGGGACCTTGGAGAGCAGTACTTC.

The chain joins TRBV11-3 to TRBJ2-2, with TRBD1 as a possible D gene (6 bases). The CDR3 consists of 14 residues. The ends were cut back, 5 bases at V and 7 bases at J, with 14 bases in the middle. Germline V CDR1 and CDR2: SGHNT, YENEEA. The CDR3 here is CASSVNRADGELFF. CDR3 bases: TGTGCCAGCAGCGTTAACAGGGCGGACGGGGAGCTGTTTTTT.

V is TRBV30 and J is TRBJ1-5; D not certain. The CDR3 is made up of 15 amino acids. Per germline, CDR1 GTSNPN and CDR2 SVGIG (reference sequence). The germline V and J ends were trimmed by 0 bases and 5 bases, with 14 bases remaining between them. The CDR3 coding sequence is TGTGCCTGGAGTGTAGGTACAGCCGCCCATCAGCCCCAGCATTTT. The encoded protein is CAWSVGTAAHQPQHF.

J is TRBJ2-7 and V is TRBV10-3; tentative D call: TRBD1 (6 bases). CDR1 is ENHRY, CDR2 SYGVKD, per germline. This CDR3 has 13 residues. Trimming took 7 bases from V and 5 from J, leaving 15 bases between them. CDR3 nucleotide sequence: TGTGCCATCACCAGGCAGGGGACCAACGAGCAGTACTTC. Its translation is CAITRQGTNEQYF.

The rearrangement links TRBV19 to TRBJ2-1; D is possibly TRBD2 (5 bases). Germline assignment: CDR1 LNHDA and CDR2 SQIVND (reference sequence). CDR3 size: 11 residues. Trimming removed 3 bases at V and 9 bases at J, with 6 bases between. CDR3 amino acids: CASSIGVEQFF. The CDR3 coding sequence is TGTGCCAGTAGTATCGGGGTTGAGCAGTTCTTC.

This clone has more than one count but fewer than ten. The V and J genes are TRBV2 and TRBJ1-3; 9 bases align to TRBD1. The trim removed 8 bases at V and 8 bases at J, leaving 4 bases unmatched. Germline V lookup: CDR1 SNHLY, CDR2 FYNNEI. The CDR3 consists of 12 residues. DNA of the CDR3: TGTGCCAGCCGACGACAGGGGGACACCATATATTTT. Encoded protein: CASRRQGDTIYF.

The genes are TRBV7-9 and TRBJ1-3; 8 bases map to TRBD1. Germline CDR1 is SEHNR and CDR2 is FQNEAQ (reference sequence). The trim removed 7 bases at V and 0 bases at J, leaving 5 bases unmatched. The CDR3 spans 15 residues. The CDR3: CASTLTGVSGNTIYF. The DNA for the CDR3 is TGTGCCAGCACCCTGACAGGGGTCTCTGGAAACACCATATATTTT.

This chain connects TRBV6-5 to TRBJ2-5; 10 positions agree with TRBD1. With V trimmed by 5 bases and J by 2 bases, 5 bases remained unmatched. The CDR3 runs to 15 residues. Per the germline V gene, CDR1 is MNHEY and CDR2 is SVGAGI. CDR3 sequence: CASSPGQGRQETQYF. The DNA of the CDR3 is TGTGCCAGCAGTCCGGGACAGGGGCGACAAGAGACCCAGTACTTC.

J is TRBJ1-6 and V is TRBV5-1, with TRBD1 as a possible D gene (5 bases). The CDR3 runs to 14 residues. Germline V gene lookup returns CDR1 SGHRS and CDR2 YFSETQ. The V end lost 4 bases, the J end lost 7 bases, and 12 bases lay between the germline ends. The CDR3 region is CASSLTPGNSPLHF. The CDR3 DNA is TGCGCCAGCAGCCTGACGCCAGGGAATTCACCCCTCCACTTT.

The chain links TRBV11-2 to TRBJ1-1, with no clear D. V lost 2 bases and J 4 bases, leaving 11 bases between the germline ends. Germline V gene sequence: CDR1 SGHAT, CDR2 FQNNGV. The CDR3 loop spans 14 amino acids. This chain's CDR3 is CASSLSHTSTEAFF. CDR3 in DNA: TGTGCCAGCAGCTTAAGTCATACCAGCACTGAAGCTTTCTTT.

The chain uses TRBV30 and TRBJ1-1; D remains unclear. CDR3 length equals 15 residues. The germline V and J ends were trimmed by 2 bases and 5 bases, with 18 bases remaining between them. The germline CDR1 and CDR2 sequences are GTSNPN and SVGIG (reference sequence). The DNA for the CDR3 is TGTGCCTGGAGTACCGCCGGCGTACCGAGGACTGAAGCTTTCTTT. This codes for CAWSTAGVPRTEAFF.